This T cell receptor beta chain was captured by sequencing in a study of blood T cell repertoires in COVID-19. At the level of the study: The origin of the acute and convalescent COVID-19 samples was the United States, Italy and Spain. The cDNA or gDNA used as material had been derived from T cells, B-cell-depleted T cells, or PBMCs.

The CDR3 consists of 13 residues. V shed 5 bases and J shed 7 bases, with 12 bases lying between them. Under the authors' procedure: From reference gene primer amplification, estimates of nucleated cell counts were derived. The protocol was immunoSEQ multiplex PCR, while the TCRdb copy is restricted to in-frame clones and leaves out a portion. Clonal size and the V and J genes are those of that table, whereas D and trimming came from the DNA. The repertoire holds 250,000 to 350,000 clones, with about 90% as singletons. Sequencing was carried out using PBMCs or T cells enriched from blood (not recorded which). The receptor was derived from a woman younger than 45 who had recovered from COVID-19. V usage is TRBV12-3 or TRBV12-4 and J usage is TRBJ2-1; D possibly corresponds to TRBD2 (7 bases). The CDR3 here is CASSAEGGNEQFF. The CDR3 nucleotides are TGTGCCAGCAGTGCAGAGGGGGGGAATGAGCAGTTCTTC.